A single sample is the source of the 25 T cell receptor beta chains below, sequenced in a study of blood T cell repertoires in COVID-19. The method was immunoSEQ multiplex PCR; TCRdb's version includes in-frame clones alone and lacks a portion of them. Of about 54,000 clones listed, roughly 87% are singletons. The specimen sequenced was peripheral blood. The receptors stem from a man aged 50-59 years with active COVID-19.

V is TRBV27 and J is TRBJ2-5, with 14 bases matching TRBD2. Germline CDR1 reads MNHEY; CDR2 reads SMNVEV (reference sequence). J lost 5 bases, V lost 5 bases, and 10 bases had no gene match. CDR3 length equals 17 residues. The CDR3 loop reads CASSPRRTSGRLETQYF. The DNA of the CDR3 is TGTGCCAGCAGTCCGCGTCGGACTAGCGGGAGGCTTGAGACCCAGTACTTC.

The chain carries TRBV30 and TRBJ2-7, with D maybe TRBD1 (5 bases). Trimming left V 3 bases short and J 4 bases short, with 13 bases between. The CDR3 spans 13 residues. Germline V gene sequence: CDR1 GTSNPN, CDR2 SVGIG (reference sequence). In nucleotides, the CDR3 is TGTGCCTGGAGGACAGCCCCCTCATACGAGCAGTACTTC. This codes for CAWRTAPSYEQYF.

The chain couples TRBV19 to TRBJ1-1; 8 positions agree with TRBD1. The CDR3 runs 13 residues. Germline CDR1 LNHDA, CDR2 SQIVND (reference sequence). With V trimmed by 9 bases and J by 7 bases, 10 bases remained unmatched. DNA for the CDR3: TGTGCCAGCAGGCCGGACAGGGTGGGTGAAGCTTTCTTT. Translating gives CASRPDRVGEAFF.

The V and J genes are TRBV9 and TRBJ2-5; 9 positions match TRBD2. The CDR3 length is 17 residues. CDR1 is SGDLS, CDR2 YYNGEE, per germline. V lost 0 bases, J lost 4 bases, and 10 bases stayed unmatched. CDR3 region: CASSVESGGGAPETQYF. The CDR3 nucleotides read TGTGCCAGCAGCGTAGAATCGGGCGGGGGGGCACCAGAGACCCAGTACTTC.

V is TRBV28 and J is TRBJ2-3; 9 bases fit TRBD2. CDR1 and CDR2 from the germline V gene are MDHEN and SYDVKM. The CDR3 runs to 16 residues. V was clipped by 2 bases and J by 7 bases; unmatched bases: 10. The CDR3: CASSLIGGRALNTQYF. CDR3 sequence (DNA): TGTGCCAGCAGTTTAATCGGCGGGAGGGCCCTCAATACGCAGTATTTT.

This clone has only one observation. The J gene is TRBJ1-2, the V gene TRBV19; 9 nucleotides agree with TRBD1. V shed 4 bases and J 5 bases; nucleotides not matched to a gene: 5. Germline CDR1 LNHDA, CDR2 SQIVND (reference sequence). The CDR3 contains 14 residues. The CDR3 is CASSKTGTGYGYTF. The CDR3 bases are TGTGCCAGTAGTAAGACCGGGACAGGGTATGGCTACACCTTC.

The J gene is TRBJ1-1, the V gene TRBV5-4; 8 bases align to TRBD1. The CDR3 is 13 residues long. The junction had 6 bases not matched to a gene; V was cut back by 0 bases and J by 11 bases. Germline CDR1 is SGHNT and CDR2 is YYREEE (reference sequence). CDR3 residues: CASSLAGGEVAFF. The CDR3 DNA reads as TGTGCCAGCAGCTTGGCAGGGGGCGAAGTGGCTTTCTTT.

The chain links TRBV7-2 to TRBJ1-2; the match to TRBD1 covers 9 bases. The V and J ends lost 1 base and 4 bases, in that order; junction bases with no gene match: 1. Germline loops: CDR1 SGHTA, CDR2 FQGNSA. CDR3 length: 14 residues. CDR3 protein: CASSLGGQGYGYTF. The CDR3 region has the DNA TGTGCCAGCAGCTTAGGGGGACAGGGCTATGGCTACACCTTC.

This clone was observed a few times. The chain couples TRBV2 to TRBJ2-5; D is possibly TRBD2 (6 bases). The CDR3 has 16 residues. CDR1 and CDR2 (germline): SNHLY, FYNNEI. V lost 2 bases and J lost 1, with 14 bases in between. CDR3 nucleotides: TGTGCCAGCAGTGAAAGTGGCGGGACTTTCCAAGAGACCCAGTACTTC. It codes for CASSESGGTFQETQYF.

The chain joins TRBV4-3 to TRBJ2-7, with D perhaps TRBD2 (6 bases). Germline assignment: CDR1 LGHNA and CDR2 YSLEER. V lost 8 bases, J lost 1 base, and 21 bases lay in between. The CDR3 has 16 residues. DNA of the CDR3: TGCGCCAGCCTTGACAAAGCGCTGGAGGGGTCCTACGAGCAGTACTTC. Encoded protein: CASLDKALEGSYEQYF.

The V call is TRBV4-2, the J call TRBJ1-4; 8 bases are a match to TRBD1. The V and J ends lost 3 bases and 5 bases, in that order; junction bases with no gene match: 8. From germline, CDR1 is LGHNA and CDR2 YNFKEQ. The CDR3 spans 16 residues. The CDR3 here is CASSQVRGQGNEKLFF. The DNA of the CDR3 is TGTGCCAGCAGCCAGGTCAGGGGGCAGGGGAATGAAAAACTGTTTTTT.

The chain joins TRBV28 to TRBJ2-2; TRBD2 agrees at 8 bases. The V gene's germline CDR1 is MDHEN and CDR2 SYDVKM. This CDR3 has 21 residues. V dropped 3 bases and J dropped 3; count of bases not matched to a gene: 21. The CDR3 region has the DNA TGTGCCAGCAGTTTTACCCCCTTACTAGCGGCCCTACCCGGGGACACCGGGGAGCTGTTTTTT. The encoded protein is CASSFTPLLAALPGDTGELFF.

The chain carries TRBV3-1 (or the pseudogene TRBV3-2) and TRBJ2-2; 11 positions agree with TRBD2. The CDR3 is made up of 18 amino acids. The germline V gene has CDR1 LGHDT and CDR2 YNNKEL (reference sequence). Trimming took 2 bases from V and 6 from J; bases not matched to a gene: 11. In nucleotides, the CDR3 is TGTGCCAGCAGCCAATTTCTAGCGGGAGGCGGTAGCTCCGGGGAGCTGTTTTTT. Translation gives CASSQFLAGGGSSGELFF.

This clone was detected only once. The J gene is TRBJ2-1, the V gene TRBV19; 10 positions agree with TRBD2. The CDR3 runs to 15 residues. Germline loops: CDR1 LNHDA, CDR2 SQIVND (reference sequence). After removal of 9 bases from V and 3 bases from J, the junction contained 8 bases not matched to a gene. As DNA, the CDR3 is TGTGCCAGCCGAGAGCGGGAGGGAATCTACAATGAGCAGTTCTTC. This translates into CASREREGIYNEQFF. Combining the CDR3 with reference TRBV19 and TRBJ2-1 gives the whole variable domain DGGITQSPKYLFRKEGQNVTLSCEQNLNHDAMYWYRQDPGQGLRLIYYSQIVNDFQKGDIAEGYSVSREKKESFPLTVTSAQKNPTAFYLCASREREGIYNEQFFGPGTRLTVL.

The gene calls are TRBV6-5 and TRBJ1-5, with TRBD1 identical over 7 bases. There are 13 residues in the CDR3. The V gene end was trimmed by 6 bases and the J gene end by 7 bases; junction bases not matched to a gene: 6. Per the germline V gene, CDR1 is MNHEY and CDR2 is SVGAGI. CDR3 sequence: CASSQGQLQPQHF. For the CDR3, the DNA is TGTGCCAGCAGCCAGGGACAGTTACAGCCCCAGCATTTT.

J is TRBJ2-3 and V is TRBV5-4; maybe TRBD2 (5 bases). Trimming pared 2 bases from V and 3 bases from J, leaving 16 bases between. CDR3 length equals 16 residues. CDR1 SGHNT and CDR2 YYREEE come from the germline V gene (reference sequence). CDR3: CASSLGGAGKTDTQYF. The CDR3 DNA is TGTGCCAGCAGCTTAGGAGGAGCTGGGAAGACAGATACGCAGTATTTT.

This clone has a single count. This chain links TRBV7-3 with TRBJ2-3, with 7 bases fitting TRBD2. CDR1 SGHTA and CDR2 FQGTGA come from the germline V gene. The CDR3 runs 15 residues. V shed 5 bases and J 3 bases; nucleotides not matched to a gene: 8. This CDR3 reads CASSLLAGDTDTQYF. The DNA for the CDR3 is TGTGCCAGCAGCCTATTGGCGGGGGATACAGATACGCAGTATTTT. Variable domain in full (rest from reference TRBV7-3 and TRBJ2-3): GAGVSQTPSNKVTEKGKYVELRCDPISGHTALYWYRQSLGQGPEFLIYFQGTGAADDSGLPNDRFFAVRPEGSVSTLKIQRTERGDSAVYLCASSLLAGDTDTQYFGPGTRLTVL.

The rearrangement uses TRBV19 and TRBJ2-7; TRBD2 is a possible D gene (7 bases). This CDR3 spans 14 amino acids. V dropped 8 bases and J dropped 1 base, with 15 bases sitting between them. Germline CDR1 reads LNHDA; CDR2 reads SQIVND (reference sequence). The CDR3 loop reads CASSEGGPSYEQYF. CDR3 DNA sequence: TGTGCCAGTTCTGAGGGGGGGCCTTCCTACGAGCAGTACTTC.

The V call is TRBV28, the J call TRBJ2-7; D might be TRBD2 (6 bases). The CDR3 runs 14 residues. V was shortened by 3 bases and J by 6 bases, with 15 bases between the two germline ends. The germline gives CDR1 MDHEN, CDR2 SYDVKM. The CDR3 protein is CASSFPLEGREQYF. In nucleotides, the CDR3 is TGTGCCAGCAGTTTTCCCTTGGAGGGGCGCGAGCAGTACTTC.

V is TRBV5-4 and J is TRBJ2-3; D perhaps matches TRBD2 (5 bases). This CDR3 has 13 residues. V was trimmed by 2 bases and J by 1 base, leaving 5 bases between them. The germline V gene has CDR1 SGHNT and CDR2 YYREEE (reference sequence). CDR3 coding DNA: TGTGCCAGCAGCTTCGGGGGCACAGATACGCAGTATTTT. The encoded protein is CASSFGGTDTQYF.

CDR3 DNA sequence: TGTGCCAGCAATGAGGAGTACACCGGGGAGCTGTTTTTT. It is translated as CASNEEYTGELFF. The genes are TRBV6-6 and TRBJ2-2; D not certain. Trimming took 7 bases from V and 3 from J, leaving 9 bases between them. The CDR3 sequence is 13 residues long. Looked up from germline, CDR1 is MNHNY and CDR2 is SVGAGI (reference sequence).

CDR3 protein: CATSDVRGGTIYF. For the CDR3, the DNA is TGTGCCACCAGTGACGTGCGGGGGGGCACCATATATTTT. The chain combines TRBV24-1 with TRBJ1-3; a weak D match, TRBD1 (5 bases). V was clipped by 4 bases and J by 9 bases, with 12 bases between them. Per germline, CDR1 KGHDR and CDR2 SFDVKD. The CDR3 has 13 amino acids.

The genes are TRBV5-1 and TRBJ2-1, with 8 nucleotides matching TRBD2. CDR1 and CDR2 from the germline V gene are SGHRS and YFSETQ. CDR3 size: 15 residues. Germline trimming cut 1 base from V and 2 bases from J; bases unmatched to any gene: 2. The CDR3 spells CASSLTSGAYNEQFF. CDR3 nucleotides: TGCGCCAGCAGCTTGACTAGCGGCGCCTACAATGAGCAGTTCTTC. Based on the CDR3 plus reference TRBV5-1 and TRBJ2-1, the full variable domain is KAGVTQTPRYLIKTRGQQVTLSCSPISGHRSVSWYQQTPGQGLQFLFEYFSETQRNKGNFPGRFSGRQFSNSRSEMNVSTLELGDSALYLCASSLTSGAYNEQFFGPGTRLTVL.

The V call is TRBV28, the J call TRBJ2-7; D gene ambiguous. V was shortened by 2 bases and J by 4 bases, with 6 bases between the two germline ends. Per germline, CDR1 MDHEN and CDR2 SYDVKM. The CDR3 totals 12 residues. DNA for the CDR3: TGTGCCAGCAGTTTACAGGATTACGAGCAGTACTTC. It is translated as CASSLQDYEQYF.

The gene calls are TRBV6-5 and TRBJ1-1; D is ambiguous. The V end lost 5 bases, the J end lost 3 bases, and 10 bases lay between the germline ends. Germline lookup yields CDR1 MNHEY and CDR2 SVGAGI. The CDR3 contains 13 residues. Here the CDR3 DNA reads TGTGCCAGCAGTCCACACGTCGACACTGAAGCTTTCTTT. Its translation: CASSPHVDTEAFF.